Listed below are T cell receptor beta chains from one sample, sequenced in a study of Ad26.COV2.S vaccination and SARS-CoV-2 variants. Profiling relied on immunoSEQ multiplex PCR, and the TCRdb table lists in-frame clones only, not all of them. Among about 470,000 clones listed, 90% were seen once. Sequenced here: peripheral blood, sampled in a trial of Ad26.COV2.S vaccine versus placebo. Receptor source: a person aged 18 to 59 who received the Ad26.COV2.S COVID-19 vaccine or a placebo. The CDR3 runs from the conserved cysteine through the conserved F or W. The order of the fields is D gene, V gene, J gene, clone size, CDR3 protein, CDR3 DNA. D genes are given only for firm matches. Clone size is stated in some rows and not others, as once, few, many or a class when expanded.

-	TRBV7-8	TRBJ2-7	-	CASSLVGRSYEQYF	TGTGCCAGCAGCTTAGTGGGCCGCTCCTACGAGCAGTACTTC
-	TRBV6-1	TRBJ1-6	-	CASSEDAGAVWNSPLHF	TGTGCCAGCAGTGAAGACGCGGGGGCTGTTTGGAATTCACCCCTCCACTTT
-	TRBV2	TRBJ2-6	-	CAIRRGSGANVLTF	TGTGCCATCCGGAGGGGTTCTGGGGCCAACGTCCTGACTTTC
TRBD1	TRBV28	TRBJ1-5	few	CASSSPWRQGDNNQPQHF	TGTGCCAGCAGTTCCCCCTGGAGACAGGGGGATAACAATCAGCCCCAGCATTTT
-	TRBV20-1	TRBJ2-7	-	CSASTEYEQYF	TGCAGTGCTTCGACGGAATACGAGCAGTACTTC
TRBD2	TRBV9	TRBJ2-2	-	CASSVGPIPSGRRTGELFF	TGTGCCAGCAGCGTAGGTCCCATTCCTAGCGGGAGGAGAACCGGGGAGCTGTTTTTT
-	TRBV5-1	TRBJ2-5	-	CASSPLGVQETQYF	TGCGCCAGCAGCCCTTTGGGAGTTCAAGAGACCCAGTACTTC
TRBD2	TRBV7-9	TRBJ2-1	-	CASRPRGGSLGYNEQFF	TGTGCCAGCAGGCCCCGGGGAGGGAGCCTAGGCTACAATGAGCAGTTCTTC
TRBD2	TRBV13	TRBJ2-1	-	CASSFPRGGIQRERNEQFF	TGTGCCAGCAGCTTCCCCAGGGGCGGGATCCAGCGGGAGAGGAATGAGCAGTTCTTC
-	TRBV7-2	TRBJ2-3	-	CASSLDGSDTQYF	TGTGCCAGCAGCTTAGATGGTTCAGATACGCAGTATTTT
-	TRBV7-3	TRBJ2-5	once	CASSLDGAEETQYF	TGTGCCAGCAGCTTAGACGGGGCCGAGGAGACCCAGTACTTC
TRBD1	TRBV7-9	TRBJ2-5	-	CASSWTGEETQYF	TGTGCCAGCAGCTGGACAGGGGAAGAGACCCAGTACTTC
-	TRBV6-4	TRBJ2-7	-	CASSPPRGDSGPDEQYF	TGTGCCAGCAGTCCCCCGAGAGGAGACAGCGGCCCGGACGAGCAGTACTTC
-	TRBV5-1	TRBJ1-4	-	CASSIAGQTNEKLFF	TGCGCCAGCAGCATTGCAGGTCAAACTAATGAAAAACTGTTTTTT
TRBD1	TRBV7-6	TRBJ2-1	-	CASSLVWTGYNEQFF	TGTGCCAGCAGCTTAGTGTGGACAGGCTACAATGAGCAGTTCTTC
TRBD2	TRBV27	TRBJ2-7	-	CASRFLKAGDYEQYF	TGTGCCAGCAGATTCTTGAAAGCGGGAGACTACGAGCAGTACTTC
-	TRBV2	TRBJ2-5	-	CASSEDHPGETQYF	TGTGCCAGCAGTGAGGACCACCCAGGGGAGACCCAGTACTTC
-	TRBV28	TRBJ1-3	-	CASSLQLSIYF	TGTGCCAGCAGTTTACAGTTAAGCATATATTTT
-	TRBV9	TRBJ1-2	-	CASSVVAGSYRNYGYTF	TGTGCCAGCAGCGTAGTCGCAGGGTCCTATCGTAACTATGGCTACACCTTC
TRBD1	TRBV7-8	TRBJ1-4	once	CASSPTRTGLNEKLFF	TGTGCCAGCAGCCCCACTAGGACAGGACTTAATGAAAAACTGTTTTTT
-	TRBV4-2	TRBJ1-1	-	CASSQATQGNTEAFF	TGTGCCAGCAGCCAGGCCACCCAGGGAAACACTGAAGCTTTCTTT
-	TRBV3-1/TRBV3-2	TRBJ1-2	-	CASSQDSGGRGYTF	TGTGCCAGCAGCCAAGACTCCGGGGGCCGTGGCTACACCTTC
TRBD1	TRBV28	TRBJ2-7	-	CASKSGQGTYEQYF	TGTGCCAGCAAATCGGGACAGGGGACCTACGAGCAGTACTTC
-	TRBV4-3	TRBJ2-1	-	CASKQGRGSTEQFF	TGCGCCAGCAAACAGGGTAGGGGGTCGACCGAGCAGTTCTTC
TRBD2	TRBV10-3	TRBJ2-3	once	CAISGTSGRTTDTQYF	TGTGCCATCTCTGGAACTAGCGGGAGGACCACAGATACGCAGTATTTT
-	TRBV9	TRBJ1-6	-	CASSPSAGSNSPLHF	TGTGCCAGCAGCCCAAGTGCAGGGAGCAATTCACCCCTCCACTTT
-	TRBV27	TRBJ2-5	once	CASSSLDSQETQYF	TGTGCCAGCAGTTCCTTGGACAGCCAAGAGACCCAGTACTTC
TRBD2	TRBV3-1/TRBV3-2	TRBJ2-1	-	CASRQNEREPTQAPYNEQFF	TGTGCCAGCAGGCAGAATGAGCGGGAGCCCACTCAAGCACCCTACAATGAGCAGTTCTTC
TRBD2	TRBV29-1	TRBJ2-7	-	CSVDVGGVGNEQYF	TGCAGCGTTGATGTCGGGGGGGTCGGCAACGAGCAGTACTTC